A single sample is the source of the 11 T cell receptor beta chains below, sequenced in a study of human T cells and chemical hapten exposure. Noted time point: pre-sensitization, week 0. Treatment indicated: therapeutic diphenylcyclopropenone sensitization with weekly scalp DPC. Via MiXCR, TCRdb re-called the RACE reads, giving one row per CDR3 protein. Here the sample spans some 360,000 distinct CDR3 sequences, 5.1% being singletons. This specimen consisted of whole blood, obtained in connection with sensitization to the hapten diphenylcyclopropenone (DPC). These receptors were taken from a woman between 45 and 65 years old with alopecia areata. Some clones in this sample may be carry-over from other donors' samples.

This clonotype was seen more than once but under ten times. The chain employs TRBV12-3 or TRBV12-4 and TRBJ1-1; tentatively, D is TRBD1 (5 bases). The CDR3 is 12 amino acids. Trimming took off 5 bases at V and 7 bases at J, with 11 bases between the two ends. The CDR3 nucleotides are TGTGCCAGCAGTCCAGGACACGGTGAAGCTTTCTTT. Translation: CASSPGHGEAFF.

This clonotype came up many times. This chain joins TRBV6-2 or TRBV6-3 and TRBJ2-7; no reliable D call. This CDR3 contains 14 residues. Germline CDR1 is MNHEY and CDR2 is SVGEGT. V lost 2 bases and J lost 1, with 9 bases in between. The DNA of the CDR3 is TGTGCCAGCAGTTACCGTGGCGGATCCTACGAGCAGTACTTC. Translation gives CASSYRGGSYEQYF.

This chain connects TRBV7-9 to TRBJ2-7; D remains unclear. Trimming removed 0 bases at V and 4 bases at J, with 7 bases between. Germline V gene data show CDR1 as SEHNR and CDR2 as FQNEAQ (reference sequence). CDR3 length: 13 amino acids. The DNA for the CDR3 is TGTGCCAGCAGCTTAGCCACCCAGTACGAGCAGTACTTC. It translates to CASSLATQYEQYF.

This clonotype was seen more than once but under ten times. The chain employs TRBV9 and TRBJ1-4, with 9 bases that match TRBD1. This CDR3 has 15 amino acids. The J segment lost 6 bases and the V segment lost 4 bases, leaving 7 bases of the junction unmatched. Germline CDR1 and CDR2: SGDLS and YYNGEE. The CDR3 region is CASSSGTGTDEKLFF. Written as DNA, the CDR3 is TGTGCCAGCAGCTCCGGGACAGGGACGGATGAAAAACTGTTTTTT.

At least ten counts were recorded for this clonotype. V and J are TRBV5-1 and TRBJ2-2; D perhaps matches TRBD1 (5 bases). Trimming left V 6 bases short and J 6 bases short, with 18 bases between. Germline-derived CDR1 and CDR2 are SGHRS and YFSETQ. The CDR3 is made up of 15 amino acids. CDR3 DNA: TGCGCCAGCACCATCGAGACAGCCTATCCCGGGGAGCTGTTTTTT. This codes for CASTIETAYPGELFF.

This clonotype was detected only a few times. V is TRBV20-1 and J is TRBJ1-4; 10 bases are shared with TRBD1. The V gene's germline CDR1 is DFQATT and CDR2 SNEGSKA (reference sequence). The trim removed 0 bases at V and 7 bases at J, leaving 5 bases unmatched. The CDR3 extends over 15 amino acids. CDR3 sequence reads: CSARDLGQGGEKLFF. CDR3 sequence (DNA): TGCAGTGCTAGAGACCTAGGACAGGGGGGTGAAAAACTGTTTTTT.

This clonotype was seen at least ten times. The gene calls are TRBV18 and TRBJ2-7, with 10 bases fitting TRBD2. The germline CDR1 and CDR2 sequences are KGHSH and LQKENI. J was trimmed by 6 bases and V by 3 bases; bases with no gene match: 5. CDR3 length: 14 residues. The CDR3 nucleotides read TGTGCCAGCTCACCCCAGCGGGGGGGCCTCGAGCAGTACTTC. It translates to CASSPQRGGLEQYF.

This clonotype has at least ten counts. This chain uses TRBV5-5 with TRBJ2-7; 8 bases align to TRBD2. Per the germline V gene, CDR1 is SGHKS and CDR2 is YYEKEE (reference sequence). V dropped 3 bases and J dropped 8; count of bases not matched to a gene: 7. This CDR3 has 13 residues. CDR3 coding DNA: TGTGCCAGCAGCTGGGGACTAGATGCCCAGCAGTACTTC. This encodes CASSWGLDAQQYF.

This clonotype was found many times. The rearrangement joins TRBV7-9 to TRBJ2-3; 10 nucleotides align to TRBD2. CDR1 SEHNR and CDR2 FQNEAQ come from the germline V gene (reference sequence). The CDR3 length is 16 residues. Trimming took 5 bases from V and 2 from J; bases not matched to a gene: 7. For the CDR3, the DNA is TGTGCCAGCAGCCCACGACTAGCGGGCCTCACAGATACGCAGTATTTT. Its translation: CASSPRLAGLTDTQYF.

This rearrangement joins TRBV10-3 to TRBJ2-7, with D tentatively TRBD1 (6 bases). In germline, CDR1 is ENHRY, CDR2 SYGVKD. Trimming shortened V by 0 bases and J by 6 bases, and 21 bases separated the two germline ends. The CDR3 totals 17 residues. The CDR3 DNA reads as TGTGCCATCAGTGAGTCGAGTTATCCAGGGGTTTTCGGCGAGCAGTACTTC. Its protein product is CAISESSYPGVFGEQYF.

This clonotype appeared many times. The V gene is TRBV28, the J gene TRBJ2-5, with D perhaps TRBD2 (5 bases). The CDR3 totals 14 residues. Deletions cut 1 base from V and 1 base from J, with 7 bases between. Germline loops: CDR1 MDHEN, CDR2 SYDVKM. This CDR3 is CASSLSDFQETQYF. CDR3 nucleotide sequence: TGTGCCAGCAGTTTATCGGACTTCCAAGAGACCCAGTACTTC.